This entry lists 10 T cell receptor beta chains sequenced from one sample in a study of human T cells and chemical hapten exposure. Using its own MiXCR run on the RACE reads, TCRdb lists one record per CDR3 protein. The sample lists roughly 100,000 distinct CDR3 sequences, roughly 12% occurring once. This sample's time point: pre-sensitization, week 0. The treatment was: therapeutic diphenylcyclopropenone sensitization with weekly scalp DPC. The source material was whole blood, sampled in connection with sensitization to the hapten diphenylcyclopropenone (DPC). All receptors come from a woman aged 45 to 65 with alopecia areata. Some clones in this sample may be carry-over from other donors' samples.

Ten or more counts support this clonotype. The V and J genes are TRBV7-9 and TRBJ1-4; possible D gene TRBD1, 5 bases. V lost 5 bases, J lost 5 bases, and 12 bases lay in between. The CDR3 loop spans 14 amino acids. Germline CDR1 is SEHNR and CDR2 is FQNEAQ (reference sequence). The CDR3 here is CASSDWDGNEKLFF. CDR3 nucleotide sequence: TGTGCCAGCAGCGACTGGGACGGAAATGAAAAACTGTTTTTT.

In this sample, this clonotype turned up many times. CDR3 nucleotide sequence: TGTGCCAGCACCCCCATGGGATCGGGGGGAGAGACCCAGTACTTC. It is translated as CASTPMGSGGETQYF. V gene TRBV7-6 combines with J gene TRBJ2-5; 7 bases fit TRBD2. Losses at the gene ends were 7 bases for V and 4 bases for J; bases not matched to a gene: 12. The germline gives CDR1 SGHVS, CDR2 FNYEAQ. CDR3 size: 15 residues.

CDR3 amino acids: CASSVGTGVADTQYF. CDR3 nucleotides: TGTGCCAGCAGCGTTGGGACAGGGGTGGCAGATACGCAGTATTTT. The chain joins TRBV9 to TRBJ2-3, with 10 bases that match TRBD1. The CDR3 is 15 amino acids. Trimming took 2 bases from V and 4 from J; bases not matched to a gene: 4. CDR1 is SGDLS and CDR2 is YYNGEE in the germline V gene.

This clonotype was detected ten times or more. The chain joins TRBV29-1 to TRBJ1-2; D ambiguous. The CDR3 loop spans 11 amino acids. V gave up 3 bases and J gave up 4 bases, with 6 bases separating them. Per the germline V gene, CDR1 is SQVTM and CDR2 is ANQGSEA. As DNA, the CDR3 is TGCAGCGTTGAGGCGATCTATGGCTACACCTTC. Translation: CSVEAIYGYTF.

In this sample, this clonotype turned up many times. The chain recombines TRBV7-9 with TRBJ1-1, with TRBD1 matching over 8 bases. The CDR3 length is 15 residues. V lost 1 base, J lost 1 base, and 2 bases stayed unmatched. CDR1 is SEHNR and CDR2 is FQNEAQ in the germline V gene (reference sequence). The CDR3 loop is CASSLGQGANTEAFF. As DNA, the CDR3 is TGTGCCAGCAGCTTAGGTCAGGGGGCGAACACTGAAGCTTTCTTT.

This clonotype showed up many times. V gene TRBV20-1 combines with J gene TRBJ1-5; tentatively, D is TRBD1 (6 bases). CDR1 is DFQATT, CDR2 SNEGSKA, per germline (reference sequence). The CDR3 is made up of 16 amino acids. V was trimmed by 0 bases and J by 11 bases, leaving 23 bases between them. CDR3 amino acids: CSARDFRAGEVRAQHF. The CDR3 DNA follows: TGCAGTGCTAGAGATTTCCGGGCAGGGGAAGTGAGGGCCCAGCATTTT.

In this sample, this clonotype turned up a few times. The chain has TRBV6-2 or TRBV6-3 and TRBJ1-2, with TRBD1 matching over 7 bases. V lost 4 bases, J lost 5 bases, and 7 bases stayed unmatched. CDR3 size: 14 residues. CDR1 is MNHEY and CDR2 is SVGEGT in the germline V gene. The CDR3 sequence: CASSFRQTGYGYTF. DNA for the CDR3: TGTGCCAGCAGTTTTCGTCAGACAGGGTATGGCTACACCTTC.

This clonotype has just a few counts. The junction departs from germline at one end; a sequencing error may be responsible. This chain connects TRBV3-1 to TRBJ2-5; D is ambiguous. CDR1 and CDR2 (germline): LGHDT, YNNKEL (reference sequence). The CDR3 contains 10 residues. For the CDR3, the DNA is TGTGTCAGCAGCCAAGAGACCCAGTACTTC. It yields the protein CVSSQETQYF.

This clonotype was detected only once. The gene calls are TRBV7-9 and TRBJ2-1; 9 bases fit TRBD2. In germline, CDR1 is SEHNR, CDR2 FQNEAQ (reference sequence). Trimming at V came to 2 bases and at J to 4 bases, leaving 3 bases not matched to a gene. CDR3 length: 15 residues. The DNA of the CDR3 is TGTGCCAGCAGCTTAAGCGGGGGGATGTACAATGAGCAGTTCTTC. Its protein is CASSLSGGMYNEQFF.

This chain joins TRBV5-1 and TRBJ2-1; D is perhaps TRBD2 (7 bases). V dropped 0 bases and J dropped 10 bases, with 20 bases sitting between them. The CDR3 covers 16 residues. Per the germline V gene, CDR1 is SGHRS and CDR2 is YFSETQ. CDR3 DNA sequence: TGCGCCAGCAGCTTGGCGGGCGGGGGCACTCCGACAGAGCAGTTCTTC. It specifies CASSLAGGGTPTEQFF.